These 10 T cell receptor beta chains were sequenced from one sample in a study of monozygotic twins with inflammatory bowel disease. TCRdb re-called the 5' RACE reads and catalogs CDR3 proteins one per entry, DNA excluded. The sample table includes around 400,000 distinct CDR3 sequences. Sequenced sample: blood. These receptors originate from a human donor with ulcerative colitis or Crohn's disease, or a healthy co-twin of an affected twin (not recorded which).

V gene TRBV7-9 combines with J gene TRBJ2-1; there is no DNA to check the TCRdb D call of TRBD2. Per germline, CDR1 SEHNR and CDR2 FQNEAQ (reference sequence). The length of the CDR3 is 16 residues. CDR3 region: CASSSRTSGNYNEQFF.

The V gene is TRBV29-1, the J gene TRBJ2-1; TCRdb proposes TRBD1, but this gene call is untestable without DNA. The germline V gene has CDR1 SQVTM and CDR2 ANQGSEA. The CDR3 is made up of 14 amino acids. The chain's CDR3 is CSGTVGTGYNEQFF.

This chain uses TRBV7-2 with TRBJ1-3; TCRdb picks TRBD1, but there is no DNA to check that call. Germline V gene lookup returns CDR1 SGHTA and CDR2 FQGNSA. The CDR3 sequence is 14 residues long. The CDR3 region is CASSVQGFGNTIYF.

The chain joins TRBV5-1 to TRBJ2-2. Germline V gives CDR1 SGHRS, CDR2 YFSETQ. CDR3 length equals 15 residues. This chain's CDR3 is CASSLNLGYTGELFF.

This chain uses TRBV7-2 with TRBJ2-3; TCRdb reports TRBD2, a call that lacks DNA to check it against. In germline, CDR1 is SGHTA, CDR2 FQGNSA. This CDR3 comprises 15 residues. The CDR3: CASSPEGWGTDTQYF. The full variable domain, in which reference TRBV7-2 and TRBJ2-3 provide the parts outside the CDR3, is GAGVSQSPSNKVTEKGKDVELRCDPISGHTALYWYRQSLGQGLEFLIYFQGNSAPDKSGLPSDRFSAERTGGSVSTLTIQRTQQEDSAVYLCASSPEGWGTDTQYFGPGTRLTVL.

This chain connects TRBV7-9 to TRBJ1-3; with no DNA, the TCRdb D assignment of TRBD1 cannot be verified. Germline CDR1 reads SEHNR; CDR2 reads FQNEAQ (reference sequence). The CDR3 spans 14 residues. CDR3: CASSPPGPGNTIYF.

The chain is built from TRBV14 and TRBJ2-3; the TRBD1 assignment by TCRdb is unverifiable without DNA. This CDR3 has 15 residues. Germline V gives CDR1 SGHDN, CDR2 FVKESK. The CDR3 loop reads CASSAEGWGTDTQYF.

The CDR3 here is CASSQVGGEGAFF. This chain connects TRBV4-1 to TRBJ1-1; TCRdb's D gene call, TRBD1, goes unchecked for lack of DNA. The CDR3 has 13 amino acids. CDR1 is MGHRA and CDR2 is YSYEKL in the germline V gene.

This chain joins TRBV6-1 and TRBJ2-3; TCRdb indicates TRBD2, and absent DNA this call remains unverified. Per germline, CDR1 MNHNS and CDR2 SASEGT. The CDR3 spans 20 residues. The CDR3 loop is CASSEGGTSGRVFIPDTQYF.

The genes are TRBV7-9 and TRBJ2-2; TCRdb's assignment of TRBD2 cannot be checked, as there is no DNA. Germline V gene sequence: CDR1 SEHNR, CDR2 FQNEAQ (reference sequence). CDR3 length: 16 residues. CDR3 residues: CASSPFSGANTGELFF.